The rows below give T cell receptor beta chains drawn from one sample of a study of blood T cell repertoires in COVID-19. Repertoires were generated with immunoSEQ multiplex PCR, while TCRdb's copy carries only in-frame clones and drops some. The data show roughly 250,000 clones, 80% to 90% seen once. Sequencing was performed on peripheral blood. The receptors were gathered from a man aged 25-45 years with acute or convalescent COVID-19. CDR3s include the opening cysteine and the closing phenylalanine or tryptophan. The D gene is left open where the match is weak. For some rows the clone size is stated as once, few or many, or as a class when expanded; others skip it.

abundance	d_gene	j_gene	v_gene	CDR3nt	CDR3aa
NA	TRBD1	TRBJ1-4	TRBV11-2	TGTGCCAGCAGCTTAGGTTGGGGCGCAGGGGGAAATGAAAAACTGTTTTTT	CASSLGWGAGGNEKLFF
NA	NA	TRBJ1-1	TRBV21-1	TGTGCCAGCAGCAAAGAAAGGGCGGGACCGTATAGAGGCACTGAAGCTTTCTTT	CASSKERAGPYRGTEAFF
few	TRBD2	TRBJ2-7	TRBV6-6	TGTGCCAGCAGTCCCGGGGGGAGGGGACTCTACGAGCAGTACTTC	CASSPGGRGLYEQYF
NA	NA	TRBJ1-5	TRBV7-6	TGTGCCAGCAGCGTACTCAAAGGGGGGGCTAATCAACCCTTAATAAACAATCAGCCCCAGCATTTT	CASSVLKGGANQPLINNQPQHF
NA	NA	TRBJ1-6	TRBV5-1	TGCGCCAGCAGCAGGGAGGGATCTGGACCCCTCCACTTT	CASSREGSGPLHF
NA	TRBD2	TRBJ2-5	TRBV28	TGTGCCAGCAGTTTATGGGGGAGCGGGGCCCCAGGTTGGACCCAGTACTTC	CASSLWGSGAPGWTQYF
NA	TRBD2	TRBJ2-1	TRBV28	TGTGCCAGCAGTCTTAGCGGGGGGTGGTACAATGAGCAGTTCTTC	CASSLSGGWYNEQFF
NA	NA	TRBJ2-7	TRBV5-1	TGCGCCAGCAGCTTAATACAGGGCTACTCCTACGAGCAGTACTTC	CASSLIQGYSYEQYF
NA	TRBD1	TRBJ1-6	TRBV5-1	TGCGCCAGCGGCCGCGGGACAGCTAATTCACCCCTCCACTTT	CASGRGTANSPLHF
NA	NA	TRBJ1-5	TRBV7-8	TGTGCCAGCAGCTCGTGGACAGCCGACACAGGACAGCCCCAGCATTTT	CASSSWTADTGQPQHF
NA	NA	TRBJ1-6	TRBV27	TGTGCCAGCAGACTATCAGGGGATAATTCACCCCTCCACTTT	CASRLSGDNSPLHF
NA	TRBD2	TRBJ2-4	TRBV3-1/TRBV3-2	TGTGCCAGCAGCCAAAGGGTGACTAGCGCCCAAAACATTCAGTACTTC	CASSQRVTSAQNIQYF
NA	TRBD2	TRBJ2-3	TRBV28	TGTGCCAGCTCCCCTGGGGACCTAGCGGGAGGTGTTTCGGATACGCAGTATTTT	CASSPGDLAGGVSDTQYF
NA	TRBD1	TRBJ1-4	TRBV5-1	TGCGCCAGCAGCTTAAACCAGGGGGAGAATGAAAAACTGTTTTTT	CASSLNQGENEKLFF
NA	NA	TRBJ2-3	TRBV7-9	TGTGCCAGCAGCTTAGGGAGCGTTGCTAGCACAGATACGCAGTATTTT	CASSLGSVASTDTQYF
NA	TRBD1	TRBJ1-5	TRBV18	TGTGCCAGCTCACGGACAGGGGATCAGCCCCAGCATTTT	CASSRTGDQPQHF
NA	NA	TRBJ1-1	TRBV7-8	TGTGCCAGCAGCTTGAGGGTGGGCATGAACACTGAAGCTTTCTTT	CASSLRVGMNTEAFF
once	TRBD1	TRBJ1-4	TRBV5-1	TGCGCCAGCAGCTCGCAGGGGGCGCGTGGCGGGGATGAAAAACTGTTTTTT	CASSSQGARGGDEKLFF
few	NA	TRBJ1-1	TRBV7-9	TGTGCCAGCAGCTTAGGGCAACACAACACTGAAGCTTTCTTT	CASSLGQHNTEAFF
NA	NA	TRBJ2-3	TRBV3-1/TRBV3-2	TGTGCCAGCAGCCGGGGGGTTAGCACAGATACGCAGTATTTT	CASSRGVSTDTQYF
once	NA	TRBJ2-2	TRBV15	TGTGCCACCAGCAGAGATATGGAGAGCGGGGAGCTGTTTTTT	CATSRDMESGELFF
NA	NA	TRBJ1-4	TRBV7-9	TGTGCCAGCAGCCAATTCGGAACCCAGGAACTGTTTTTT	CASSQFGTQELFF
once	NA	TRBJ1-5	TRBV19	TGTGCCAGTAACAACCCCCAGGCCTATAGCAATCAGCCCCAGCATTTT	CASNNPQAYSNQPQHF
NA	NA	TRBJ1-3	TRBV6-5	TGTGCCAGCAGTTACTCGATAGGGGCTGGAAACACCATATATTTT	CASSYSIGAGNTIYF
NA	TRBD1	TRBJ2-2	TRBV3-1/TRBV3-2	TGTGCCAGCAGCCTCTGGACAGGAGGTACCGGGGAGCTGTTTTTT	CASSLWTGGTGELFF
NA	NA	TRBJ1-5	TRBV19	TGTGCCAGTAGTACCGTCAGGGCTTCGCGGCCCCAGCATTTT	CASSTVRASRPQHF
NA	TRBD2	TRBJ2-1	TRBV4-1	TGCGCCAGCAGCCAGCTTTCCGGGACTAGCGTCTACAATGAGCAGTTCTTC	CASSQLSGTSVYNEQFF
NA	NA	TRBJ1-6	TRBV9	TGTGCCAGCAGCGAGGGGTCGGCAGCTTCACCCCTCCACTTT	CASSEGSAASPLHF
NA	NA	TRBJ1-3	TRBV9	TGTGCCAGCAGCGTAGAATGGGACACTTCTGGAAACACCATATATTTT	CASSVEWDTSGNTIYF
NA	TRBD1	TRBJ1-1	TRBV5-6	TGTGCCAGCAGCTTGGGGGGACAGCACATGAACACTGAAGCTTTCTTT	CASSLGGQHMNTEAFF
NA	NA	TRBJ2-7	TRBV11-2	TGTGCCAGCAGCCAAGCCCTTTTTAATCCGTGGGAGCAGTACTTC	CASSQALFNPWEQYF
NA	TRBD1	TRBJ1-1	TRBV25-1	TGTGCCAGCAGGAGGGGGACAGGGAGGAACACTGAAGCTTTCTTT	CASRRGTGRNTEAFF
NA	NA	TRBJ1-4	TRBV15	TGTGCCACCAGCAGAGGGCAGGGTGATGAAAAACTGTTTTTT	CATSRGQGDEKLFF
NA	NA	TRBJ2-7	TRBV12-5	TGTGCTAGTGGTTTGGAGGTACGGACATCAAACTACGAGCAGTACTTC	CASGLEVRTSNYEQYF
NA	NA	TRBJ1-4	TRBV7-9	TGTGCCAGCAGCCCCACAGTGAACAATGAAAAACTGTTTTTT	CASSPTVNNEKLFF
NA	TRBD2	TRBJ2-2	TRBV15	TGTGCCACCAGCAGAGATCCCCCGACTAGCGGCACCGGGGAGCTGTTTTTT	CATSRDPPTSGTGELFF
NA	NA	TRBJ2-3	TRBV5-8	TGTGCCAGCAGCTTCGGGTCCCGAGTTAGCACAGATACGCAGTATTTT	CASSFGSRVSTDTQYF
NA	TRBD1	TRBJ2-1	TRBV18	TGTGCCAGCTCACCGAACAGGGGGTACAATGAGCAGTTCTTC	CASSPNRGYNEQFF
NA	NA	TRBJ2-5	TRBV6-2/TRBV6-3	TGTGCCAGCAGTTATACAGGAGCAAACCAAGAGACCCAGTACTTC	CASSYTGANQETQYF
NA	NA	TRBJ1-1	TRBV5-1	TGCGCCAGCAGCTTGTTTACAGGGATGGGGAACACTGAAGCTTTCTTT	CASSLFTGMGNTEAFF
NA	TRBD1	TRBJ2-7	TRBV6-5	TGTGCCAGCAGTTATGGGCAGGGGGCTGACGAGCAGTACTTC	CASSYGQGADEQYF
NA	NA	TRBJ2-1	TRBV7-7	TGTGCTAGCAGCTTAGATATAGCGGATAACAATGAGCAGTTCTTC	CASSLDIADNNEQFF